These T cell receptor beta chains were read from a single sample in a study of regulatory dendritic cells for organ transplantation. Generated by immunoSEQ multiplex PCR, the TCRdb table keeps only in-frame clones and is missing some. Of about 38,000 clones listed, about 93% are singletons. Source material: naive CD8+ T cells from blood. Receptors originate from a human donor in good health. CDR3s include the opening cysteine and the closing phenylalanine or tryptophan. The D gene is left open where the match is weak. Clone size is given for some rows only: seen once, a few or many times, or a class if the clone is expanded.

D	V	J	size	DNA	CDR3
-	TRBV9	TRBJ2-1	-	TGTGCCAGCAGCGTAGGAGGGAGAGGTGACAATGAGCAGTTCTTC	CASSVGGRGDNEQFF
-	TRBV15	TRBJ1-2	-	TGTGCCACCAGCAGAGATCGGAACGAGCCCGGCTACACCTTC	CATSRDRNEPGYTF
TRBD2	TRBV4-3	TRBJ2-1	-	TGCGCCAGCAGTCTAGCGGGAAACAATGAGCAGTTCTTC	CASSLAGNNEQFF
-	TRBV30	TRBJ2-1	-	TGTGCCTGGAGTTTGGACCGCAGCTCCTACAATGAGCAGTTCTTC	CAWSLDRSSYNEQFF
-	TRBV2	TRBJ2-7	once	TGTGCCAGCCAGTCCCCGGACGGTTCCTACGAGCAGTACTTC	CASQSPDGSYEQYF
TRBD1	TRBV5-5	TRBJ2-3	-	TGTGCCAGCAGCCCGAGACAGGGGGCGGTTTATACGCAGTATTTT	CASSPRQGAVYTQYF
-	TRBV30	TRBJ2-2	-	TGTGCCTGGAGTGACACCATAAACACCGGGGAGCTGTTTTTT	CAWSDTINTGELFF
-	TRBV19	TRBJ1-2	-	TGTGCCAGTAGTATGTATAACGAAAACTATGGCTACACCTTC	CASSMYNENYGYTF
-	TRBV16	TRBJ2-3	-	TGTGCCAGCAGCACCTTGGAGAGCACAGATACGCAGTATTTT	CASSTLESTDTQYF
TRBD2	TRBV19	TRBJ2-3	-	TGTGCCAGTAGTATAGCCGGACGCGGGAGGGATACGCAGTATTTT	CASSIAGRGRDTQYF
TRBD1	TRBV29-1	TRBJ2-7	-	TGCAGCGTTGAACAGGGGGTCTACGAGCAGTACTTC	CSVEQGVYEQYF
-	TRBV7-9	TRBJ2-7	-	TGTGCCAGCAGCCTACCGGGACTTAGCTCCTACGAGCAGTACTTC	CASSLPGLSSYEQYF
-	TRBV12-5	TRBJ2-5	once	TGTGCTAGTGGTCAAGCCGGCCGGGTAGGGACCCAGTACTTC	CASGQAGRVGTQYF
-	TRBV9	TRBJ2-3	-	TGTGCCAGCAGCGTTTGGGACACAGATACGCAGTATTTT	CASSVWDTDTQYF
-	TRBV4-3	TRBJ2-3	-	TGCGCCAGCAGCCAAGATCCAGGCAGGAGCACAGATACGCAGTATTTT	CASSQDPGRSTDTQYF
-	TRBV19	TRBJ1-5	-	TGTGCCAGTAGTATAGAGGACACCTATCAGCCCCAGCATTTT	CASSIEDTYQPQHF
-	TRBV4-3	TRBJ2-7	-	TGCGCCAGCAGCCAAGAAGGGAGGACCTACGAGCAGTACTTC	CASSQEGRTYEQYF
-	TRBV29-1	TRBJ2-3	-	TGCAGCGTTGTATCTGGGCTAGCAAGCACAGATACGCAGTATTTT	CSVVSGLASTDTQYF
-	TRBV19	TRBJ2-7	-	TGTGCCAGTAGTATAGAGGCGACTTATACCTACGAGCAGTACTTC	CASSIEATYTYEQYF
-	TRBV4-3	TRBJ1-5	-	TGCGCCAGCAGCCAAGAGCCACTGGAGTCATATAGCAATCAGCCCCAGCATTTT	CASSQEPLESYSNQPQHF
TRBD1	TRBV4-1	TRBJ1-2	-	TGCGCCAGCAGCCAAGCGGGACAGGGGTCTTTGGACTACACCTTC	CASSQAGQGSLDYTF
-	TRBV19	TRBJ1-2	-	TGTGCCAGTAGTCCGGGGGGATATGGCTACACCTTC	CASSPGGYGYTF
-	TRBV9	TRBJ2-7	-	TGTGCCAGCAGCGTCAGCTACGAGCAGTACTTC	CASSVSYEQYF
-	TRBV28	TRBJ2-3	-	TGTGCCAGCAGTTTAGTGCTCGCAGATACGCAGTATTTT	CASSLVLADTQYF
-	TRBV27	TRBJ2-7	-	TGTGCCAGCCGGCTTCAAATGAGCTCCTACGAGCAGTACTTC	CASRLQMSSYEQYF
TRBD1	TRBV2	TRBJ2-2	-	TGTGCCAGCAGTGAGGGACAGGACACCGGGGAGCTGTTTTTT	CASSEGQDTGELFF
TRBD2	TRBV7-3	TRBJ2-5	-	TGTGCCAGCAGTAGACTAGCGGGGCAAGAGACCCAGTACTTC	CASSRLAGQETQYF
-	TRBV4-3	TRBJ2-7	-	TGCGCCAGCAGCCAAATTTGGGGAGCGGACTACGAGCAGTACTTC	CASSQIWGADYEQYF
-	TRBV28	TRBJ2-7	-	TGTGCCAGCAGCCCGGGGACCTCCTACGAGCAGTACTTC	CASSPGTSYEQYF
TRBD2	TRBV7-6	TRBJ2-7	-	TGTGCCAGCAGCCCCGGGACTAGCGGGACCTACGAGCAGTACTTC	CASSPGTSGTYEQYF
TRBD1	TRBV15	TRBJ2-2	-	TGTGCCACCAGCAGAACTCGGGACAGTCTGAACACCGGGGAGCTGTTTTTT	CATSRTRDSLNTGELFF
-	TRBV9	TRBJ1-2	-	TGTGCCAGCAGACAGCACCCTAACTATGGCTACACCTTC	CASRQHPNYGYTF
-	TRBV7-9	TRBJ1-6	-	TGTGCCAGCAGCCCGGGGGGGGGAATATCACCCCTCCACTTT	CASSPGGGISPLHF
TRBD2	TRBV6-4	TRBJ2-2	-	TGTGCCAGCAGTGACCGAAGTAGCGGGAGAGGGGAGCTGTTTTTT	CASSDRSSGRGELFF
-	TRBV5-6	TRBJ2-2	-	TGTGCCAGCAGCTTGGCTCGTTTTCGCCTCAGTAACACCGGGGAGCTGTTTTTT	CASSLARFRLSNTGELFF
-	TRBV6-5	TRBJ1-5	few	TGTGCCAGCAGTTCCTATGAAGGTTCGGGCCAGCCCCAGCATTTT	CASSSYEGSGQPQHF
-	TRBV27	TRBJ2-7	-	TGTGCCAGCAGTTTATCGTCGGGAGTGTACGAGCAGTACTTC	CASSLSSGVYEQYF
-	TRBV30	TRBJ1-1	few	TGTGCCTGGAGTGTAACGGAAACGGCGCACACTGAAGCTTTCTTT	CAWSVTETAHTEAFF
-	TRBV4-1	TRBJ2-2	-	TGCGCCAGCAGGATCGGAGAAGTGGGCGGGGAGCTGTTTTTT	CASRIGEVGGELFF
-	TRBV9	TRBJ2-5	-	TGTGCCAGCAGCGAGCCGCGGGGGACCCAGTACTTC	CASSEPRGTQYF
-	TRBV5-4	TRBJ2-1	-	TGTGCCAGCAGCTTTGACCAGAACTACAATGAGCAGTTCTTC	CASSFDQNYNEQFF
-	TRBV7-9	TRBJ2-7	-	TGTGCCAGCAGCTTAGGGTTTCTTAGAGAGCAGTACTTC	CASSLGFLREQYF
-	TRBV6-5	TRBJ2-7	-	TGTGCCAGCAGTTACACGGACAGCTACGAGCAGTACTTC	CASSYTDSYEQYF
-	TRBV11-1	TRBJ2-7	-	TGTGCCAGCAGCCCCGCCGGGAGCTCCTACGAGCAGTACTTC	CASSPAGSSYEQYF
-	TRBV9	TRBJ2-2	-	TGTGCCAGCTCTAGCGCGAACACCGGGGAGCTGTTTTTT	CASSSANTGELFF
-	TRBV5-4	TRBJ1-1	few	TGTGCCAGCAGCTTGGGTTCTGAAGCTTTCTTT	CASSLGSEAFF
-	TRBV19	TRBJ2-2	-	TGTGCCAGCCAAATCAGGGTGACCGGGGAGCTGTTTTTT	CASQIRVTGELFF
-	TRBV9	TRBJ1-1	-	TGTGCCAGCAGCGTAAGGACAGAAAACACTGAAGCTTTCTTT	CASSVRTENTEAFF
-	TRBV19	TRBJ1-1	-	TGTGCCAGTAGTCTGAGGGGCACTGAAGCTTTCTTT	CASSLRGTEAFF